Detailed here is one TCR beta chain. What it binds is unknown. This sample is drawn from a study of OX40 agonist ivuxolimab in advanced cancers. General study findings and limits: There was clonal expansion of CD4+ and CD8+ blood T cells by week 6 at 0.1 to 3.0 mg/kg. The expanded peripheral T cells' antigen specificity was not determined. CD8+ T cells (on average) carried more expanded clones than CD4+ T cells. Low levels of normalized T-cell clonal expansion also appeared in some nonresponders.

V dropped 3 bases and J dropped 1; count of bases not matched to a gene: 6. The CDR3 is made up of 15 amino acids. CDR1 is SGHRS, CDR2 YFSETQ, per germline. Data came from immunoSEQ multiplex PCR; TCRdb stores just in-frame clones and leaves some out. The data show more than 45,000 clones, 90% to 95% seen once. This specimen was CD4+ or CD8+ T cells sorted from blood, taken in a trial of the OX40 agonist ivuxolimab. This chain uses TRBV5-1 with TRBJ1-1; 7 bases agree with TRBD1. The clonotype was recovered from an adult with an advanced solid tumor such as melanoma, head and neck, liver or kidney cancer. The CDR3 protein is CASSSTGAGNTEAFF. For the CDR3, the DNA is TGCGCCAGCAGCTCTACAGGGGCGGGGAACACTGAAGCTTTCTTT.